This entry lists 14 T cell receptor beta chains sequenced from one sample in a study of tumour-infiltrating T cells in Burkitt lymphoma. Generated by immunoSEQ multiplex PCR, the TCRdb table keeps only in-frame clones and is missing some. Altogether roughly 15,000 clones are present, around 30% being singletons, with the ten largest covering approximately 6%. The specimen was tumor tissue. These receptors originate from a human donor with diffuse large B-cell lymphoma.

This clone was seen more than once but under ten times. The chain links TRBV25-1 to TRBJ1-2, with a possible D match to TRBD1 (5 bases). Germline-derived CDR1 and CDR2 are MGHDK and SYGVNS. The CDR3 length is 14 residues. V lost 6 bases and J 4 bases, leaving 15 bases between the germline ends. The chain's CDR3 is CASSDTRAGYGYTF. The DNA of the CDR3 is TGTGCCAGCAGCGATACCAGGGCTGGCTATGGCTACACCTTC.

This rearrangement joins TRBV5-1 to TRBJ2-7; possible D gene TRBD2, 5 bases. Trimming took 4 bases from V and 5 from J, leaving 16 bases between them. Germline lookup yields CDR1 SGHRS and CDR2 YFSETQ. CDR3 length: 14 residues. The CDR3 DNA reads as TGCGCCAGCAGCATGGCCGGCCTAGCTAACGAGCAGTACTTC. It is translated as CASSMAGLANEQYF.

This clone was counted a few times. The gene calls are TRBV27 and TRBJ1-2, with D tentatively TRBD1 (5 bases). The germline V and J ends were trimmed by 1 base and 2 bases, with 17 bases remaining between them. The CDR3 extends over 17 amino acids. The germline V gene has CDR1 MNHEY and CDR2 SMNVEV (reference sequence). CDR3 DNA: TGTGCCAGCAGTTTATTGACGGGGCTTGGGGCCAACTATGGCTACACCTTC. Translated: CASSLLTGLGANYGYTF.

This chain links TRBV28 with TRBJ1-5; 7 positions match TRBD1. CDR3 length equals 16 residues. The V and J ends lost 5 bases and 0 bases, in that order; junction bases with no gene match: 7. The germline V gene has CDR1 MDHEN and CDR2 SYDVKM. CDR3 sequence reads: CASSGDSLYSNQPQHF. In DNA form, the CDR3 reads TGTGCCAGCAGTGGGGACAGCCTCTATAGCAATCAGCCCCAGCATTTT. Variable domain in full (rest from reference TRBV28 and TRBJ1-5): DVKVTQSSRYLVKRTGEKVFLECVQDMDHENMFWYRQDPGLGLRLIYFSYDVKMKEKGDIPEGYSVSREKKERFSLILESASTNQTSMYLCASSGDSLYSNQPQHFGDGTRLSIL.

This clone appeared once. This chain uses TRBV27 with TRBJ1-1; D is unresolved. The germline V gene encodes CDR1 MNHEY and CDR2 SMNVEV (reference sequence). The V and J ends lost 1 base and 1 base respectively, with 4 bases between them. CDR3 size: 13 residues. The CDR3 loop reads CASSLFQNTEAFF. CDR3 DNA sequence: TGTGCCAGCAGTTTATTCCAGAACACTGAAGCTTTCTTT.

The CDR3 loop is CASSTDRDPYNEQFF. CDR3 coding DNA: TGTGCCAGCAGTACCGACAGGGACCCCTACAATGAGCAGTTCTTC. The chain recombines TRBV2 with TRBJ2-1; 7 bases align to TRBD1. The CDR3 spans 15 residues. The V gene's germline CDR1 is SNHLY and CDR2 FYNNEI. V shed 5 bases and J 2 bases; nucleotides not matched to a gene: 6.

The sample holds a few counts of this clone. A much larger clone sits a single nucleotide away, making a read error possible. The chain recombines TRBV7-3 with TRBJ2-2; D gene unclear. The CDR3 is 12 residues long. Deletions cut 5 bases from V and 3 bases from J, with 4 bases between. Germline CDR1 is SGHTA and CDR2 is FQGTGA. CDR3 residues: CASSLDTGELFF. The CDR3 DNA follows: TGTGCCAGCAGCCTAGACACCGGGGAGCTGTTTTTT.

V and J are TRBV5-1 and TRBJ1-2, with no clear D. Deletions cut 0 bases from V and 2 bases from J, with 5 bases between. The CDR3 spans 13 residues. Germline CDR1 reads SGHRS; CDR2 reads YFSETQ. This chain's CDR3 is CASSLARNYGYTF. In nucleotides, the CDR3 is TGCGCCAGCAGCTTGGCCAGGAACTATGGCTACACCTTC.

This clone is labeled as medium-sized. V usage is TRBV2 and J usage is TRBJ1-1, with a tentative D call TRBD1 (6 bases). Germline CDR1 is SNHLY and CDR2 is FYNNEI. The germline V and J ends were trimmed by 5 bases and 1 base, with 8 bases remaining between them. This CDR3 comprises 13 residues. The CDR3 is CASSLDRNTEAFF. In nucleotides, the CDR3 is TGTGCCAGCAGTTTGGACAGGAACACTGAAGCTTTCTTT.

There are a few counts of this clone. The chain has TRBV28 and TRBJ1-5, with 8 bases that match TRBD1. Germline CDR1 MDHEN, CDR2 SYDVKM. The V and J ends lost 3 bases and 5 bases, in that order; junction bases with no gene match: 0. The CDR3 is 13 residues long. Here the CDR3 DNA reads TGTGCCAGCAGTTTGGACAGGGATCAGCCCCAGCATTTT. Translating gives CASSLDRDQPQHF.

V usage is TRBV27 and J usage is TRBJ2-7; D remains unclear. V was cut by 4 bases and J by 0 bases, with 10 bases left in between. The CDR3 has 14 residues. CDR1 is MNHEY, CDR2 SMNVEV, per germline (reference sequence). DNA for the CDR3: TGTGCCAGCAGTTCTCTCCCGAGCTCCTACGAGCAGTACTTC. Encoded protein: CASSSLPSSYEQYF.

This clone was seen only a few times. DNA of the CDR3: TGTGCCAGCAGCGGGACCGGACAGTCTGGAAACACCATATATTTT. This gives the protein CASSGTGQSGNTIYF. The chain employs TRBV7-9 and TRBJ1-3, with D tentatively TRBD1 (6 bases). Looked up from germline, CDR1 is SEHNR and CDR2 is FQNEAQ (reference sequence). V lost 5 bases to trimming and J lost 1 base, with 12 bases between them. The CDR3 runs to 15 residues. Variable domain in full (rest from reference TRBV7-9 and TRBJ1-3): DTGVSQNPRHKITKRGQNVTFRCDPISEHNRLYWYRQTLGQGPEFLTYFQNEAQLEKSRLLSDRFSAERPKGSFSTLEIQRTEQGDSAMYLCASSGTGQSGNTIYFGEGSWLTVV.

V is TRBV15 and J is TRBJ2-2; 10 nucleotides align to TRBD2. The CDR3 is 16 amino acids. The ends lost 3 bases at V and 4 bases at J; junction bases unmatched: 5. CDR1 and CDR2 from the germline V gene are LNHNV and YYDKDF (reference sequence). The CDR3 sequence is CATSSQSGRATGELFF. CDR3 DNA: TGTGCCACCAGCAGTCAGAGCGGGAGGGCCACCGGGGAGCTGTTTTTT.

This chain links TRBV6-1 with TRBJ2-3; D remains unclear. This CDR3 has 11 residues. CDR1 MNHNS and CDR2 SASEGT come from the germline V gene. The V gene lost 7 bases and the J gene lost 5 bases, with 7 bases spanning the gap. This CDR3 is CASTNLDTQYF. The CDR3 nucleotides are TGTGCCAGCACCAACTTAGATACGCAGTATTTT.